This TCR beta chain derives from a study of identifying expanded T cells in peripheral blood. Germline lookup yields CDR1 SGHAT and CDR2 FQDESV (reference sequence). Trimming stripped 5 bases from V and 0 bases from J, with 14 bases between. This CDR3 contains 16 residues. No infections or other immune events were documented during collection. In the case of this clone: Its specificity is unknown.

General study findings and limits: Across healthy donors, higher total template counts meant significantly greater approximately two-week count variance. About 1.2 clones differed between technical replicates, versus 16.4 and 19 over time.

Here immunoSEQ multiplex PCR was the method, and the copy in TCRdb shows in-frame clones only, minus some. The profile shows over 75,000 clones, around 88% of them singletons. The rearrangement links TRBV11-1 to TRBJ2-1; D might be TRBD1 (5 bases). The sequencing sample was made of blood. The clonotype comes from a person aged 18 to 70 in good health. In DNA, the CDR3 is TGTGCCAGCAGCCCTCCTAAAAGGGGCTCCTACAATGAGCAGTTCTTC. It translates to CASSPPKRGSYNEQFF.